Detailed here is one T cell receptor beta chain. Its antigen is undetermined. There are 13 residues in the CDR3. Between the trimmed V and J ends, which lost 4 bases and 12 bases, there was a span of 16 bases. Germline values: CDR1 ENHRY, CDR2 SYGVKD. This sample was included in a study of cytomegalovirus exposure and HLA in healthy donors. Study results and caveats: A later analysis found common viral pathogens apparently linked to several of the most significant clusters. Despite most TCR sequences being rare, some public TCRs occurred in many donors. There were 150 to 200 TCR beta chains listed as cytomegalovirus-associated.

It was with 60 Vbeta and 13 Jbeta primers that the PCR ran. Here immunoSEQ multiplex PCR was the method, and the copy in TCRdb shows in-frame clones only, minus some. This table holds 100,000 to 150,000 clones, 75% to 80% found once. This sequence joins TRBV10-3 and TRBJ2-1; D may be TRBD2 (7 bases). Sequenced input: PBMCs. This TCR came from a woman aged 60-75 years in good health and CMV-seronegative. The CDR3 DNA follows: TGTGCCATCAGTGGGGAGGGAGGGGGTGCGCAGTTCTTC. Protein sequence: CAISGEGGGAQFF.